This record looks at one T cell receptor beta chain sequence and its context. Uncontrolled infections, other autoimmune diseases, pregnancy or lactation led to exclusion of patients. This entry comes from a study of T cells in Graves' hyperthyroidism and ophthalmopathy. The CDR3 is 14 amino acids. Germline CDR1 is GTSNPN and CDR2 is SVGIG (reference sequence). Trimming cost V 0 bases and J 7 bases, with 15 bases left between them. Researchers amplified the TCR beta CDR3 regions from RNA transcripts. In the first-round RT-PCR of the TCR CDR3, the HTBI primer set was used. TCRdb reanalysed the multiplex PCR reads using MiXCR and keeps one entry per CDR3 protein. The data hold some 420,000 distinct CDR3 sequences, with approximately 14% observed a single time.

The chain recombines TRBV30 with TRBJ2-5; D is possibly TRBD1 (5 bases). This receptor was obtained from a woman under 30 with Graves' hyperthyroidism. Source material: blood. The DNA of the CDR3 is TGTGCCTGGAGTGTACTACAGGCATCCGGGACCCAGTACTTC. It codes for CAWSVLQASGTQYF.